The 12 T cell receptor beta chains below all came from one sample that was sequenced in a study of blood T cells in healthy people across ages. Sample-barcoded 5' priming and a J-beta primer mix drove a second PCR of roughly 7 to 11 cycles. Via MiXCR, TCRdb re-called the 5' RACE reads, giving one row per CDR3 protein. The sample consists of about 1.7 million distinct CDR3 sequences, under 30% of them appearing once. The sample consisted of blood. The receptor set was obtained from a woman in her twenties or thirties in good health.

This clonotype is a singleton in its sample. This chain connects TRBV28 to TRBJ1-1, with D possibly being TRBD1 (5 bases). The CDR3 sequence is 15 residues long. V was clipped by 6 bases and J by 6 bases, with 20 bases between them. CDR1 MDHEN and CDR2 SYDVKM come from the germline V gene. This CDR3 reads CASSPGRVGSAEAFF. In nucleotides, the CDR3 is TGTGCCAGCAGCCCAGGCAGGGTTGGGAGCGCTGAAGCTTTCTTT.

The rearrangement links TRBV5-1 to TRBJ2-1; 8 bases map to TRBD2. The CDR3 covers 14 residues. CDR1 and CDR2 from the germline V gene are SGHRS and YFSETQ. Trimming took 4 bases from V and 4 from J; bases not matched to a gene: 4. The CDR3 reads CASSTGLEYNEQFF. DNA for the CDR3: TGCGCCAGCAGCACGGGACTAGAATACAATGAGCAGTTCTTC.

V is TRBV12-3 or TRBV12-4 and J is TRBJ1-3; no definite D call. Trimming stripped 3 bases from V and 4 bases from J, with 13 bases between. This CDR3 spans 15 amino acids. CDR3 sequence (DNA): TGTGCCAGCAGTTTTATGTCGGGCTCCGGAAACACCATATATTTT. Amino acids: CASSFMSGSGNTIYF.

This clonotype was seen at least ten times. The chain employs TRBV6-5 and TRBJ1-6, with 7 bases lining up with TRBD1. V gave up 8 bases and J gave up 7 bases; unmatched junction bases: 8. CDR3 size: 14 residues. Germline CDR1 is MNHEY and CDR2 is SVGAGI. CDR3 region: CASARTGENSPLHF. The DNA of the CDR3 is TGTGCCAGCGCTAGGACAGGAGAAAATTCACCCCTCCACTTT.

This sequence joins TRBV15 and TRBJ2-5, with TRBD1 identical over 7 bases. CDR1 and CDR2 (germline): LNHNV, YYDKDF (reference sequence). CDR3 length: 14 amino acids. The J segment lost 7 bases and the V segment lost 5 bases, leaving 10 bases of the junction unmatched. In DNA form, the CDR3 reads TGTGCCACCAGCCGAAATCAGGGGGAGCGGACCCAGTACTTC. Amino acid sequence: CATSRNQGERTQYF.

CDR3 loop: CASRASSRGEQFF. CDR3 nucleotides: TGTGCCAGCAGGGCCTCAAGCCGCGGTGAGCAGTTCTTC. This chain connects TRBV7-8 to TRBJ2-1; D is undetermined. This CDR3 spans 13 amino acids. Germline V lookup: CDR1 SGHVS, CDR2 FQNEAQ. The ends were cut back, 6 bases at V and 9 bases at J, with 15 bases in the middle.

This clonotype appeared a few times. The J gene is TRBJ2-1, the V gene TRBV12-3 or TRBV12-4, with TRBD2 matching 8 bases. The V segment lost 2 bases and the J segment 10 bases; nucleotides outside the gene matches: 16. The CDR3 totals 17 residues. CDR3 amino acids: CASSLRRTGGRFPEQFF. CDR3 in DNA: TGTGCCAGCAGTTTAAGGCGCACGGGGGGGCGTTTTCCCGAGCAGTTCTTC.

The gene calls are TRBV30 and TRBJ2-5; 10 bases match TRBD2. The CDR3 is 15 amino acids. Germline CDR1 reads GTSNPN; CDR2 reads SVGIG (reference sequence). The V and J ends lost 2 bases and 2 bases, in that order; junction bases with no gene match: 5. CDR3 residues: CAWSRTSGVQETQYF. In DNA form, the CDR3 reads TGTGCCTGGAGTAGAACTAGCGGGGTACAAGAGACCCAGTACTTC.

A single count supports this clonotype. J is TRBJ1-2 and V is TRBV7-2, with D uncertain. Germline V gene sequence: CDR1 SGHTA, CDR2 FQGNSA. The germline V and J ends were trimmed by 3 bases and 8 bases, with 13 bases remaining between them. CDR3 length: 13 amino acids. The CDR3 region is CASSLTMAAGYTF. The CDR3 nucleotides read TGTGCCAGCAGCTTGACAATGGCAGCGGGCTACACCTTC.

Regarding this clonotype: A much larger clone lies a single base off, so this may be a read error. The J gene is TRBJ2-5, the V gene TRBV7-2; TRBD2 matches at 7 bases. Germline V gives CDR1 SGHTA, CDR2 FQGNSA. The trim removed 0 bases at V and 11 bases at J, leaving 12 bases unmatched. The CDR3 contains 15 residues. The CDR3 region is CASSLARDYLGEQYF. The CDR3 coding sequence is TGTGCCAGCAGCTTAGCGCGGGACTACCTGGGTGAGCAGTACTTC.

This clonotype was recorded a few times. The chain couples TRBV20-1 to TRBJ2-5; 8 positions match TRBD2. With 2 bases clipped from V and 1 base from J, the junction kept 6 bases outside the gene matches. Looked up from germline, CDR1 is DFQATT and CDR2 is SNEGSKA (reference sequence). The CDR3 consists of 15 residues. The CDR3 coding sequence is TGCAGTGCTAGAAATAGCGGGGATTTCCAAGAGACCCAGTACTTC. Protein sequence: CSARNSGDFQETQYF.

This clonotype was found many times. The chain links TRBV5-1 to TRBJ1-2; D gene ambiguous. Trimming shortened V by 0 bases and J by 0 bases, and 6 bases separated the two germline ends. The CDR3 covers 14 residues. The V gene's germline CDR1 is SGHRS and CDR2 YFSETQ. CDR3 coding DNA: TGCGCCAGCAGCTTGGTACAGTCTAACTATGGCTACACCTTC. As protein: CASSLVQSNYGYTF.